These T cell receptor beta chains were read from a single sample in a study of cytomegalovirus exposure and HLA in healthy donors. The assay was immunoSEQ multiplex PCR, and TCRdb's table has in-frame clones only and misses some. The sample records 35,000 to 40,000 clones, 53% being singletons. The sequencing input was PBMCs. All receptors derive from a woman aged 40 to 55 in good health and CMV-seropositive. The CDR3 runs from the conserved cysteine through the conserved F or W. Each record gives: CDR3 protein, CDR3 DNA, D gene, clone size, V gene, J gene. A D gene is named only where the DNA matches it firmly. Size is omitted from some rows. Given values are once, few, many or a class for expanded clones.

cdr3_aa: CASSVRTDHQETQYF; cdr3_nt: TGTGCCAGCAGCGTCCGGACAGACCATCAAGAGACCCAGTACTTC; d_call: -; clone_size: few; v_call: TRBV9; j_call: TRBJ2-5
cdr3_aa: CASSLGTLYDTQYF; cdr3_nt: TGCGCCAGCAGCTTGGGAACTCTCTACGATACGCAGTATTTT; d_call: -; clone_size: -; v_call: TRBV5-1; j_call: TRBJ2-3
cdr3_aa: CASSSDWKAYEQYF; cdr3_nt: TGTGCCAGCAGCTCTGACTGGAAAGCCTACGAGCAGTACTTC; d_call: -; clone_size: -; v_call: TRBV14; j_call: TRBJ2-7
cdr3_aa: CASSHDRQGHQPQHF; cdr3_nt: TGTGCCAGCAGCCACGATCGACAGGGTCATCAGCCCCAGCATTTT; d_call: TRBD1; clone_size: -; v_call: TRBV4-2; j_call: TRBJ1-5
cdr3_aa: CASGPGTGSRGTQYF; cdr3_nt: TGTGCTAGTGGACCAGGGACAGGCTCGAGGGGGACCCAGTACTTC; d_call: TRBD1; clone_size: few; v_call: TRBV12-5; j_call: TRBJ2-5
cdr3_aa: CASSSGLYNEQFF; cdr3_nt: TGTGCCAGCAGCTCCGGACTGTACAATGAGCAGTTCTTC; d_call: -; clone_size: few; v_call: TRBV7-9; j_call: TRBJ2-1
cdr3_aa: CASSYGDYLNF; cdr3_nt: TGTGCCAGCAGTTACGGGGACTACTTAAACTTC; d_call: TRBD2; clone_size: -; v_call: TRBV6-6; j_call: TRBJ2-7
cdr3_aa: CAWGQGGTNEKLFF; cdr3_nt: TGTGCCTGGGGACAGGGGGGAACTAATGAAAAACTGTTTTTT; d_call: TRBD1; clone_size: -; v_call: TRBV30; j_call: TRBJ1-4
cdr3_aa: CASKDTGFHGYTF; cdr3_nt: TGTGCCAGTAAGGACACAGGGTTTCATGGCTACACCTTC; d_call: -; clone_size: -; v_call: TRBV19; j_call: TRBJ1-2
cdr3_aa: CASSFGGSSYEQYF; cdr3_nt: TGTGCCAGCAGCTTTGGGGGGTCAAGCTACGAGCAGTACTTC; d_call: -; clone_size: -; v_call: TRBV5-4; j_call: TRBJ2-7
cdr3_aa: CASLAGQETQYF; cdr3_nt: TGTGCCAGCCTAGCGGGGCAAGAGACCCAGTACTTC; d_call: TRBD2; clone_size: few; v_call: TRBV28; j_call: TRBJ2-5